One and the same sample provided the 10 T cell receptor beta chains below, sequenced in a study of CD8+CD57+ T cells in acquired aplastic anemia. TCR beta VDJ and CDR3 profiles were obtained from a genomic DNA template. TCRdb reanalysed the reads using MiXCR and keeps one entry per CDR3 protein. The table has approximately 120,000 distinct CDR3 sequences, about 40% seen once. Patients selected for sequencing had displayed CD8+CD57+ cell expansion by flow cytometry. The material sequenced was sorted CD4+, CD8+, or CD8+CD57+ T cells (not recorded which) from PBMCs. Receptor source: a human donor with aplastic anemia.

Concerning this clonotype itself: A much larger clonotype is one base distant, so this may be a read error. The genes are TRBV18 and TRBJ1-1, with a possible D match to TRBD1 (6 bases). Germline V CDR1 and CDR2: KGHSH, LQKENI. The CDR3 runs 12 residues. CDR3 region: CASPPGGQEAFF. The CDR3 bases are TGTGCCAGCCCACCTGGGGGGCAAGAGGCTTTCTTT.

There are many counts of this clonotype. The chain uses TRBV29-1 and TRBJ2-7, with 12 bases that match TRBD2. Trimming at V came to 4 bases and at J to 2 bases, leaving 12 bases not matched to a gene. The germline V gene has CDR1 SQVTM and CDR2 ANQGSEA. There are 17 residues in the CDR3. The CDR3 nucleotides are TGCAGCGTTGTTGGGACTAGCGGGTTCCTGGATCCCTACGAGCAGTACTTC. Residues: CSVVGTSGFLDPYEQYF.

The rearrangement joins TRBV7-9 to TRBJ2-2; D is perhaps TRBD1 (5 bases). There are 15 residues in the CDR3. The germline V and J ends were trimmed by 5 bases and 2 bases, with 12 bases remaining between them. Germline V gene lookup returns CDR1 SEHNR and CDR2 FQNEAQ (reference sequence). As DNA, the CDR3 is TGTGCCAGCAGCACCGTGACAGCCAACACCGGGGAGCTGTTTTTT. It encodes CASSTVTANTGELFF.

This clonotype was seen at least ten times. The V and J genes are TRBV4-1 and TRBJ1-5; no reliable D call. Germline V CDR1 and CDR2: MGHRA, YSYEKL. The CDR3 is 15 amino acids. V gave up 4 bases and J gave up 0 bases, with 10 bases separating them. The CDR3 here is CASSLGTTSNQPQHF. The CDR3 DNA reads as TGCGCCAGCAGCCTCGGTACAACTAGCAATCAGCCCCAGCATTTT.

The chain couples TRBV2 to TRBJ2-7; TRBD1 is a possible D gene (5 bases). Germline CDR1 is SNHLY and CDR2 is FYNNEI. Trimming removed 4 bases from V and 4 bases from J, with 11 bases in between. CDR3 size: 13 residues. In nucleotides, the CDR3 is TGTGCCAGCAGTGGACAGACACCTTACGAGCAGTACTTC. Protein: CASSGQTPYEQYF.

This clonotype has more than one count but fewer than ten. This chain links TRBV15 with TRBJ2-5, with 14 bases matching TRBD2. CDR3 length: 17 amino acids. CDR1 is LNHNV and CDR2 is YYDKDF in the germline V gene (reference sequence). V lost 5 bases, J lost 0 bases, and 5 bases stayed unmatched. CDR3 bases: TGTGCCACCAGCTTGGGACTAGCGGGAGCGTACCAAGAGACCCAGTACTTC. Translated: CATSLGLAGAYQETQYF. The full variable domain, rest sourced from reference TRBV15 and TRBJ2-5, is DAMVIQNPRYQVTQFGKPVTLSCSQTLNHNVMYWYQQKSSQAPKLLFHYYDKDFNNEADTPDNFQSRRPNTSFCFLDIRSPGLGDTAMYLCATSLGLAGAYQETQYFGPGTRLLVL.

This clonotype was picked up many times. The chain recombines TRBV4-2 with TRBJ2-7; D may be TRBD2 (5 bases). Trimming pared 0 bases from V and 2 bases from J, leaving 11 bases between. The CDR3 has 15 residues. Germline V gives CDR1 LGHNA, CDR2 YNFKEQ. CDR3 region: CASSQDLSGPYEQYF. The CDR3 DNA sequence: TGTGCCAGCAGCCAAGATTTGAGCGGACCCTACGAGCAGTACTTC.

Notes on this clonotype: This may stem from a read error, because a much larger clone lies one nucleotide away. The chain links TRBV10-3 to TRBJ1-5, with D possibly matching TRBD1 (5 bases). The CDR3 totals 14 residues. Per germline, CDR1 ENHRY and CDR2 SYGVKD. The germline V and J ends were trimmed by 4 bases and 0 bases, with 7 bases remaining between them. CDR3: CAISGQISNQPQHF. Written as DNA, the CDR3 is TGTGCCATCAGTGGACAGATTAGCAATCAGCCCCAGCATTTT.

This clonotype was found many times. This chain connects TRBV5-5 to TRBJ1-4, with 7 bases lining up with TRBD1. The CDR3 length is 14 residues. Per the germline V gene, CDR1 is SGHKS and CDR2 is YYEKEE (reference sequence). With 4 bases clipped from V and 2 bases from J, the junction kept 2 bases outside the gene matches. The CDR3: CASSVTGTNEKLFF. The DNA of the CDR3 is TGTGCCAGCAGCGTGACAGGGACTAATGAAAAACTGTTTTTT.

This clonotype showed up just a few times. The chain employs TRBV29-1 and TRBJ1-1, with 10 bases identical to TRBD1. CDR1 is SQVTM and CDR2 is ANQGSEA in the germline V gene. This CDR3 contains 13 residues. The ends lost 7 bases at V and 4 bases at J; junction bases unmatched: 6. The CDR3 coding sequence is TGCAGCGCCGGGGACAGGGGAGGCACTGAAGCTTTCTTT. Residues: CSAGDRGGTEAFF.